The next 12 T cell receptor beta chains were all read from a single sample in a study of T cell clonotyping in hematopoietic cell transplantation. Time point in this sample: recipient sample about 28 days before transplant, after cytoreduction. The table came from immunoSEQ multiplex PCR; TCRdb's copy has only in-frame clones and leaves some out. The top ten hold roughly 1.7% of the sample, which has 65,000 to 80,000 clones, roughly 95% seen once. Material: peripheral blood mononuclear cells, obtained before stem cell transplant. Receptors originate from a woman between 50 and 59 years old with acute myeloid leukemia. Some clones in this sample may be carry-over from other donors' samples.

This chain joins TRBV10-3 and TRBJ2-1; D ambiguous. V dropped 3 bases and J dropped 5 bases, with 8 bases sitting between them. Germline-derived CDR1 and CDR2 are ENHRY and SYGVKD. The CDR3 is 13 amino acids. This chain's CDR3 is CAISDGMNNEQFF. The CDR3 DNA reads as TGTGCCATCAGTGATGGGATGAACAATGAGCAGTTCTTC.

This sequence joins TRBV29-1 and TRBJ2-2; D is unclear. The CDR3 spans 15 residues. V was trimmed by 4 bases and J by 1 base, leaving 13 bases between them. Germline values: CDR1 SQVTM, CDR2 ANQGSEA. CDR3 sequence reads: CSVVVQTVNTGELFF. DNA of the CDR3: TGCAGCGTTGTAGTCCAAACCGTGAACACCGGGGAGCTGTTTTTT.

The genes are TRBV30 and TRBJ1-5; D gene uncertain. The CDR3 totals 18 residues. Trimming took 1 base from V and 0 from J, leaving 19 bases between them. Germline-derived CDR1 and CDR2 are GTSNPN and SVGIG (reference sequence). This CDR3 is CAWSAPLLGIGSNQPQHF. For the CDR3, the DNA is TGTGCCTGGAGTGCTCCACTTTTGGGGATTGGTAGCAATCAGCCCCAGCATTTT.

V and J are TRBV4-1 and TRBJ2-2, with TRBD2 matching over 7 bases. V gave up 5 bases and J gave up 4 bases; unmatched junction bases: 4. The CDR3 contains 14 residues. Germline lookup yields CDR1 MGHRA and CDR2 YSYEKL. The CDR3 loop is CASSVRTSTGELFF. CDR3 sequence (DNA): TGCGCCAGCAGCGTTCGGACTAGCACCGGGGAGCTGTTTTTT.

The chain has TRBV28 and TRBJ1-2; possible D gene TRBD1, 6 bases. Germline values: CDR1 MDHEN, CDR2 SYDVKM. This CDR3 region has 12 residues. Trimming removed 8 bases at V and 4 bases at J, with 11 bases between. CDR3 DNA sequence: TGTGCCAGCTTCAGGGGAGGCTATGGCTACACCTTC. It codes for CASFRGGYGYTF.

This clone was detected once. This rearrangement joins TRBV14 to TRBJ2-7, with D possibly being TRBD2 (6 bases). CDR3 length: 15 residues. Germline V lookup: CDR1 SGHDN, CDR2 FVKESK. V gave up 2 bases and J gave up 0 bases, with 11 bases separating them. The CDR3 protein is CASSQPLGSSYEQYF. For the CDR3, the DNA is TGTGCCAGCAGCCAACCCCTCGGGAGCTCCTACGAGCAGTACTTC. The full variable domain, completed using reference TRBV14 and TRBJ2-7, is EAGVTQFPSHSVIEKGQTVTLRCDPISGHDNLYWYRRVMGKEIKFLLHFVKESKQDESGMPNNRFLAERTGGTYSTLKVQPAELEDSGVYFCASSQPLGSSYEQYFGPGTRLTVT.

The rearrangement joins TRBV6-5 to TRBJ2-7; D is uncertain. V lost 8 bases, J lost 3 bases, and 17 bases lay in between. CDR1 MNHEY and CDR2 SVGAGI come from the germline V gene. This CDR3 contains 14 residues. The CDR3 sequence: CASARQSAFYEQYF. The CDR3 DNA follows: TGTGCCAGCGCGCGGCAGAGCGCCTTCTACGAGCAGTACTTC.

The CDR3 is CASKSRGGLNSPLHF. The CDR3 DNA reads TGTGCCAGCAAATCGCGGGGGGGATTGAATTCACCCCTCCACTTT. This chain joins TRBV28 and TRBJ1-6, with D possibly matching TRBD1 (5 bases). V gave up 7 bases and J gave up 7 bases, with 17 bases separating them. The CDR3 runs to 15 residues. Germline V gene sequence: CDR1 MDHEN, CDR2 SYDVKM. The entire variable domain, with the rest obtained from reference TRBV28 and TRBJ1-6, is as follows: DVKVTQSSRYLVKRTGEKVFLECVQDMDHENMFWYRQDPGLGLRLIYFSYDVKMKEKGDIPEGYSVSREKKERFSLILESASTNQTSMYLCASKSRGGLNSPLHFGNGTRLTVT.

J is TRBJ1-1 and V is TRBV9, with D possibly matching TRBD1 (5 bases). The CDR3 has 14 amino acids. Germline V gives CDR1 SGDLS, CDR2 YYNGEE. Trimming took 4 bases from V and 2 from J, leaving 12 bases between them. The DNA of the CDR3 is TGTGCCAGCAGCCTACAGGTAGGAAACACTGAAGCTTTCTTT. Its translation: CASSLQVGNTEAFF.

The genes are TRBV30 and TRBJ2-7, with D perhaps assigned TRBD1 or TRBD2 (5 bases each). The CDR3 runs to 16 residues. Germline-derived CDR1 and CDR2 are GTSNPN and SVGIG (reference sequence). Trimming took 3 bases from V and 2 from J, leaving 20 bases between them. In DNA, the CDR3 is TGTGCCTGGAGGGGGCTAGGGACCCCAGGACCCTACGAGCAGTACTTC. Translation gives CAWRGLGTPGPYEQYF.

J is TRBJ2-1 and V is TRBV30; 8 bases are shared with TRBD2. This CDR3 spans 11 amino acids. CDR1 is GTSNPN, CDR2 SVGIG, per germline (reference sequence). CDR3 DNA: TGTGCTCACGGGAGGGGTCTTGAGCAGTTCTTC. Translation: CAHGRGLEQFF.

This chain uses TRBV5-1 with TRBJ2-5; D not resolved. The CDR3 consists of 14 residues. Per germline, CDR1 SGHRS and CDR2 YFSETQ. Trimming removed 4 bases from V and 0 bases from J, with 10 bases in between. In DNA form, the CDR3 reads TGCGCCAGCAGCACCCCCGGCAACCAAGAGACCCAGTACTTC. This translates into CASSTPGNQETQYF. Using reference TRBV5-1 and TRBJ2-5 for the parts outside the CDR3, the full variable domain is KAGVTQTPRYLIKTRGQQVTLSCSPISGHRSVSWYQQTPGQGLQFLFEYFSETQRNKGNFPGRFSGRQFSNSRSEMNVSTLELGDSALYLCASSTPGNQETQYFGPGTRLLVL.